This TCR beta chain is drawn from a study of blood T cell repertoires in COVID-19. This clone appeared once. CDR3 size: 16 residues. After removal of 4 bases from V and 6 bases from J, the junction contained 6 bases not matched to a gene. The germline V gene encodes CDR1 SGHNT and CDR2 YYREEE (reference sequence). Repertoires were generated with immunoSEQ multiplex PCR, while TCRdb's copy carries only in-frame clones and drops some. The sample lists 55,000 to 60,000 clones, roughly 80% occurring once. The chain is built from TRBV5-4 and TRBJ1-6; 11 bases agree with TRBD1. Sequenced material: peripheral blood. The TCR sequence derives from a man in his 70s with active COVID-19. The CDR3 DNA is TGTGCCAGCAGCCCCTGGACAGGGGGCTTTAATTCACCCCTCCACTTT. This translates into CASSPWTGGFNSPLHF. Filled out from reference TRBV5-4 and TRBJ1-6, the complete variable domain reads ETGVTQSPTHLIKTRGQQVTLRCSSQSGHNTVSWYQQALGQGPQFIFQYYREEENGRGNFPPRFSGLQFPNYSSELNVNALELDDSALYLCASSPWTGGFNSPLHFGNGTRLTVT.